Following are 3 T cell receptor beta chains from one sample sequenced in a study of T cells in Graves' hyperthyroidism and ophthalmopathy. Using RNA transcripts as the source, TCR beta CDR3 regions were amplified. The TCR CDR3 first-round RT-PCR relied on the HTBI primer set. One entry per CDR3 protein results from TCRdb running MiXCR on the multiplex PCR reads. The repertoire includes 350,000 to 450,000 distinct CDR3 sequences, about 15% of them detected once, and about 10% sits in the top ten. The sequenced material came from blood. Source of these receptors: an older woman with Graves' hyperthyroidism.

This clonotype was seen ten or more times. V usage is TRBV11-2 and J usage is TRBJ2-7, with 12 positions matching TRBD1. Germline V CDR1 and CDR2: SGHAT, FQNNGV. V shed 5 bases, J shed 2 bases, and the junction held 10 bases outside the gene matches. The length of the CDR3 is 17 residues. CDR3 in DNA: TGTGCCAGCAGCGTCTCCGGGACAGGGGGCCAACCCTACGAGCAGTACTTC. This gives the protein CASSVSGTGGQPYEQYF.

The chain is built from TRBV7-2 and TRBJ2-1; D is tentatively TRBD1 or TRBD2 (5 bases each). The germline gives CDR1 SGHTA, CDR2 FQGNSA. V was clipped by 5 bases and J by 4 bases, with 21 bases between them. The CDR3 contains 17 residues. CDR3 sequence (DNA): TGTGCCAGCAGCGTACCCCTTGGGGGTAGCAGATACAATGAGCAGTTCTTC. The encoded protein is CASSVPLGGSRYNEQFF.

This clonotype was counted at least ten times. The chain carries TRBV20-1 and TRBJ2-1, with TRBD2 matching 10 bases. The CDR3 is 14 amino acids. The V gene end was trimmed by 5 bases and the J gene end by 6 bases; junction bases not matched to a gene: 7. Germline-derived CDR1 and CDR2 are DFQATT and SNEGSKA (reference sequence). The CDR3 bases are TGCAGTGCTGATCTAGCGGGAGACAGCAATGAGCAGTTCTTC. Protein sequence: CSADLAGDSNEQFF.